This T cell receptor (beta chain) emerged from a study of CD8 T cells in Susac syndrome. As concerns this clonotype: Its antigen is as yet unknown.

Healthy donors acted as controls, with matching for age and sex. The CD8+ and CD4+ T cells were negatively isolated, with the TEMRA cells enriched by FACS. With random hexamers, reverse transcription was performed on roughly 0.5 to 1 ug of RNA. Amplification of TCR beta CDR3 by immunoSEQ multiplex PCR spanned 54 Vbeta and 13 Jbeta. In TCRdb, the immunoSEQ multiplex PCR reads were re-called with MiXCR into one record per CDR3 protein. Of about 140,000 distinct CDR3 sequences in the sample, 94% are singletons; the top ten hold over 0.25%. Study observations and caveats: That the number of individuals in its TCR sequencing and HLA analysis was relatively small was acknowledged by the study.

The CDR3 extends over 12 amino acids. CDR1 is DFQATT and CDR2 is SNEGSKA in the germline V gene (reference sequence). Trimming stripped 3 bases from V and 1 base from J, with 6 bases between. The source material was CD8+ T cells from PBMCs. V gene TRBV20-1 combines with J gene TRBJ2-5; D is undetermined. The receptor comes from a human donor in good health. CDR3 loop: CSASRAQETQYF. Written as DNA, the CDR3 is TGCAGTGCTAGCCGGGCCCAAGAGACCCAGTACTTC.